This is a list of T cell receptor beta chains from one sample in a study of T cell repertoires in cytomegalovirus infection. No antigens are known for them. Each CDR3 protein is one row after TCRdb ran MiXCR on the reads. Of approximately 300,000 distinct CDR3 sequences listed, under 35% were seen once; the top ten hold around 20%. The sequencing used cultured PBMCs, collected from culture after CMV antigen stimulation. All receptors come from a human donor in good health (CMV status not recorded). Some clones in this sample may be carry-over from other donors' samples. CDR3s include the opening cysteine and the closing phenylalanine or tryptophan. The D gene is left open where the match is weak. Size tells how often a clone was seen (once, few, many) or the class of an expanded clone, and some rows leave it out.

TRBV5-5	TRBD1	few	TRBJ2-7	CASSLPTDRGTYEQYF	TGTGCCAGCAGCTTGCCGACGGACAGGGGGACCTACGAGCAGTACTTC
TRBV6-5	.	few	TRBJ2-5	CASSAQRQSMTQYF	TGTGCCAGCAGTGCCCAGAGACAATCCATGACCCAGTACTTC
TRBV29-1	.	few	TRBJ1-2	CSVGGQGKLSANYGYTF	TGCAGCGTCGGTGGGCAGGGAAAACTTTCAGCTAACTATGGCTACACCTTC
TRBV6-5	TRBD2	.	TRBJ2-1	CASSFSSGGWNEQFF	TGTGCCAGCAGTTTCTCTAGCGGGGGTTGGAATGAGCAGTTCTTC
TRBV4-1	.	once	TRBJ1-5	CASSQDNNQPQHF	TGTGCCAGCAGCCAAGATAACAATCAGCCCCAGCATTTT
TRBV2	TRBD1	once	TRBJ2-7	CASSERTGGYVEQYF	TGTGCCAGCAGTGAAAGGACAGGGGGGTACGTGGAGCAGTACTTC
TRBV19	TRBD1	few	TRBJ1-5	CASSGDRSLYSNQPQHF	TGTGCCAGTAGTGGGGACAGGAGCCTTTATAGCAATCAGCCCCAGCATTTT
TRBV28	.	many	TRBJ2-5	CASSLLARVRETQYF	TGTGCCAGCAGTTTATTGGCCAGGGTAAGAGAGACCCAGTACTTC
TRBV20-1	TRBD2	.	TRBJ2-1	CSARALGLSRYNEQFF	TGCAGTGCCAGAGCCCTGGGACTATCCCGCTACAATGAGCAGTTCTTC
TRBV10-3	.	few	TRBJ2-5	CAISEEQGLAQETQYF	TGTGCCATCAGTGAGGAACAGGGATTGGCCCAAGAGACCCAGTACTTC
TRBV4-1	TRBD1	.	TRBJ1-2	CASSQASDRAYGYTF	TGCGCCAGCAGCCAAGCTAGCGACAGGGCCTATGGCTACACCTTC
TRBV5-4	.	.	TRBJ1-3	CASSSGERTGNTIYF	TGTGCCAGCAGCTCCGGCGAGAGAACTGGAAACACCATATATTTT
TRBV12-3/TRBV12-4	.	many	TRBJ2-5	CASRPQGGLIGETQYF	TGTGCCAGCAGGCCCCAGGGAGGCCTGATCGGGGAGACCCAGTACTTC
TRBV7-9	TRBD2	few	TRBJ2-1	CASSQTLAARDEQFF	TGTGCCAGCAGCCAAACACTAGCGGCAAGGGATGAGCAGTTCTTC
TRBV19	.	few	TRBJ2-3	CASSIPDSYTDTQYF	TGTGCCAGTAGTATACCCGACAGCTACACAGATACGCAGTATTTT
TRBV5-1	.	few	TRBJ1-2	CASSLDVGYGYTF	TGCGCCAGCAGCTTGGATGTGGGCTATGGCTACACCTTC
TRBV12-3/TRBV12-4	.	.	TRBJ2-7	CASSPRRAYEQYF	TGTGCCAGCAGTCCCAGACGGGCCTACGAGCAGTACTTC
TRBV7-6	.	many	TRBJ2-3	CASSLENTDTQYF	TGTGCCAGCAGCTTAGAAAACACAGATACGCAGTATTTT
TRBV20-1	.	.	TRBJ2-5	CSARDLFPPETQYF	TGCAGTGCTAGAGATCTCTTCCCTCCAGAGACCCAGTACTTC
TRBV12-5	TRBD2	few	TRBJ2-1	CASGSRGGGSYNEQFF	TGTGCTAGTGGTTCCCGCGGGGGGGGTTCCTACAATGAGCAGTTCTTC
TRBV6-5	TRBD1	.	TRBJ1-4	CASSEVWDSLRYLFF	TGTGCCAGCAGTGAAGTTTGGGACAGCCTGAGGTACTTGTTTTTT
TRBV4-1	TRBD2	.	TRBJ2-1	CASSPGTSAVRAYNEQFF	TGCGCCAGCAGCCCCGGGACTAGCGCTGTTCGGGCCTACAATGAGCAGTTCTTC
TRBV28	TRBD2	few	TRBJ2-2	CASSSAGEGTGELFF	TGTGCCAGCAGTTCCGCCGGGGAGGGCACCGGGGAGCTGTTTTTT
TRBV6-2/TRBV6-3	.	.	TRBJ2-3	CASTDGTDTQYF	TGTGCCAGCACCGACGGGACAGATACGCAGTATTTT
TRBV19	.	.	TRBJ1-1	CASSIRTVSPRDTEAFF	TGTGCCAGTAGTATAAGGACAGTTAGTCCCAGGGACACTGAAGCTTTCTTT
TRBV20-1	.	few	TRBJ2-7	CSARFRGSPYEQYF	TGCAGTGCTAGGTTCAGGGGAAGCCCCTACGAGCAGTACTTC
TRBV12-3/TRBV12-4	TRBD2	many	TRBJ2-3	CASSPSTGTSGRADTQYF	TGTGCCAGCAGCCCTTCGACCGGGACTAGCGGGAGGGCAGATACGCAGTATTTT